The T cell receptor (beta chain) described here comes from a study of chemoradiotherapy in HPV16-positive cancers. Study as a whole: Candidate HPV-specific clones and shared TCR motifs came from a couple of HPV16-positive patients. General study points: Candidate HPV-specific clones and E7-related TCR motifs grew in tumor during treatment. The functional HPV-specific definition rests on just a couple of HPV16-positive patients. HPV-responsive T-cell expansion during chemoradiotherapy was linked to improved recurrence-free survival in HPV16-positive patients.

Generated by immunoSEQ multiplex PCR, the TCRdb table keeps only in-frame clones and is missing some. The data hold approximately 13,000 clones, with 75% observed a single time. Comments on this clone: Antigen: not known.

This CDR3 is 15 amino acids long. The V end was cut by 7 bases, the J end by 2 bases, with 18 bases between. Germline V lookup: CDR1 ENHRY, CDR2 SYGVKD. Sampling was done from a patient who underwent chemoradiotherapy. The sequence came from a human donor with HPV-associated anogenital cancer. This chain connects TRBV10-3 to TRBJ2-7; possible D gene TRBD2, 6 bases. This CDR3 is CAIKSRDSSPYEQYF. CDR3 nucleotide sequence: TGTGCCATCAAATCCCGGGACTCATCCCCCTACGAGCAGTACTTC.